These T cell receptor beta chains were read from a single sample in a study of T cell changes during pregnancy in multiple sclerosis. Measured with immunoSEQ multiplex PCR; TCRdb has only the in-frame clones, and not every one. The sample has tens of thousands of clones, roughly nine tenths seen once. Here the sequenced sample was peripheral blood, taken in the first trimester of pregnancy. These receptors all stem from a female donor in good health, enrolled as a control in a pregnancy study. The CDR3 runs from the conserved cysteine through the conserved F or W. The order of the fields is J gene, D gene, clone size, V gene, CDR3 DNA, CDR3 protein. D genes are given only for firm matches. Not every row has a clone size; where given, it reads once, few, many or a size class.

>TRBJ2-5|NA|NA|TRBV29-1
TGCAGCGTCAAGTCAGCATCCGGACAGAGCCTAGAGACCCAGTACTTC
CSVKSASGQSLETQYF
>TRBJ1-2|NA|NA|TRBV4-1
TGCGCCAGCAGCCCCGTGGCAGGGGTAGCCAGTGGCTATGGCTACACCTTC
CASSPVAGVASGYGYTF
>TRBJ2-7|TRBD2|NA|TRBV6-1
TGTGCCATTAAACGGCCAGCGGGGCCCTACGAGCAGTACTTC
CAIKRPAGPYEQYF
>TRBJ1-1|TRBD1|few|TRBV5-1
TGCGCCAGCAGCTTGGCCTCAGGGGGCACTGAAGCTTTCTTT
CASSLASGGTEAFF
>TRBJ2-5|NA|once|TRBV7-9
TGTGCCAGCAGCCCGTGGGGGGGGCACCAAGAGACCCAGTACTTC
CASSPWGGHQETQYF
>TRBJ2-1|TRBD2|NA|TRBV7-7
TGTGCCAGCAGCTTAGAGGCGGGAGGGCCCTACAATGAGCAGTTCTTC
CASSLEAGGPYNEQFF
>TRBJ2-1|NA|NA|TRBV28
TGTGCCAGCATGGGCGGGGTGAATTTTCAGGAGCAGTTCTTC
CASMGGVNFQEQFF
>TRBJ2-7|NA|once|TRBV27
TGTGCCAGCAGTCAAAGGGAAGGGGGAACCTACGAGCAGTACTTC
CASSQREGGTYEQYF
>TRBJ1-6|NA|NA|TRBV4-3
TGCGCCAGCAGCCAAGAGGGCAGGAATAATTCACCCCTCCACTTT
CASSQEGRNNSPLHF
>TRBJ2-7|NA|NA|TRBV6-1
TGTGCCAGCAGTGTGATTGGACAGAGCTCCTACGAGCAGTACTTC
CASSVIGQSSYEQYF
>TRBJ2-3|TRBD1|NA|TRBV5-6
TGTGCCAGCAGCAGAAAGGGACAGCCCAGGCAGTATTTT
CASSRKGQPRQYF
>TRBJ1-5|NA|NA|TRBV7-2
TGTGCCAGCAGCTTAGCTACTGCCTTCCAGCCCCAGCATTTT
CASSLATAFQPQHF
>TRBJ1-2|TRBD1|NA|TRBV5-1
TGCGCCAGCAGCCTTACGACAGGGGGCGGAGGCTACACCTTC
CASSLTTGGGGYTF
>TRBJ1-2|TRBD1|NA|TRBV19
TGTGCCAGTAGTACTGGGGCAGGGGGCTCCCTCTACTATGGCTACACCTTC
CASSTGAGGSLYYGYTF
>TRBJ2-7|NA|NA|TRBV11-3
TGTGCCAGCAGCTCCCCGGGCGGGAACGAGCAGTACTTC
CASSSPGGNEQYF
>TRBJ2-7|TRBD2|NA|TRBV7-2
TGTGCCAGCAGCTTAGATAGCGGGGGCCGCTCCTACGAGCAGTACTTC
CASSLDSGGRSYEQYF
>TRBJ2-1|NA|NA|TRBV7-6
TGTGCCAGCAGCTTACAGGGTTACAATGAGCAGTTCTTC
CASSLQGYNEQFF
>TRBJ1-4|TRBD1|NA|TRBV10-3
TGTGCCATCAATCAGGGGGCGAATGAAAAACTGTTTTTT
CAINQGANEKLFF
>TRBJ2-7|TRBD1|NA|TRBV11-3
TGTGCCAGCAGCCCCGGGACAGGCCCTGTGGAGCAGTACTTC
CASSPGTGPVEQYF
>TRBJ1-2|NA|NA|TRBV2
TGTGCCAGCAGGATAGATTACTATGGCTACACCTTC
CASRIDYYGYTF
>TRBJ1-5|NA|NA|TRBV6-1
TGTGCCAGCAAACCAGGGTTGGACAATCAGCCCCAGCATTTT
CASKPGLDNQPQHF
>TRBJ1-1|NA|NA|TRBV28
TGTGCCAGCAGTTTGGGCCAGAACACTGAAGCTTTCTTT
CASSLGQNTEAFF
>TRBJ2-1|NA|NA|TRBV9
TGTGCCAGCAGCGTAGTGGACTGGAGCTCCTACAATGAGCAGTTCTTC
CASSVVDWSSYNEQFF
>TRBJ1-2|TRBD1|NA|TRBV28
TGTGCCAGCAGTTCAATCAGGGACAGGGGGAACTATGGCTACACCTTC
CASSSIRDRGNYGYTF
>TRBJ2-5|TRBD2|once|TRBV28
TGTGCCAGCCAGGGGGCTAGCGGGAGAAGCGAGACCCAGTACTTC
CASQGASGRSETQYF
>TRBJ2-3|NA|NA|TRBV5-1
TGCGCCAGCAGCTTGGCTGGGGGCGACACAGATACGCAGTATTTT
CASSLAGGDTDTQYF
>TRBJ2-1|TRBD1|NA|TRBV19
TGTGCCAGTCGTCCGGGACAGGGCTACAATGAGCAGTTCTTC
CASRPGQGYNEQFF
>TRBJ1-2|TRBD1|NA|TRBV7-8
TGTGCCAGCAGCTCACGGTTGGTGGGACAGGCGTATATTGCTAGCGTGAACTATGGCTACACCTTC
CASSSRLVGQAYIASVNYGYTF
>TRBJ2-1|NA|once|TRBV5-8
TGTGCCAGCAGGTATACACCGGGACTTAAGCCTAATGAGCAGTTCTTC
CASRYTPGLKPNEQFF
>TRBJ2-3|NA|NA|TRBV7-8
TGTGCCAGCAGCTTAGAAGAGCCCACAGATACGCAGTATTTT
CASSLEEPTDTQYF
>TRBJ2-3|NA|NA|TRBV9
TGTGCCAGCAGCCTGGAAGGAGTCGATACGCAGTATTTT
CASSLEGVDTQYF
>TRBJ2-1|TRBD2|NA|TRBV15
TGTGCCACCAGCTATCTAGCGGGGGACTACAATGAGCAGTTCTTC
CATSYLAGDYNEQFF
>TRBJ1-3|NA|once|TRBV28
TGTGCCAGCAGATTGGAGAGCTCTGGAAACACCATATATTTT
CASRLESSGNTIYF
>TRBJ2-1|TRBD2|NA|TRBV7-2
TGTGCCAGCAGCTCGGGACTAGCGGGGTACAATGAGCAGTTCTTC
CASSSGLAGYNEQFF
>TRBJ2-7|NA|NA|TRBV5-6
TGTGCCAGCAGCAGTCAGGGGACAACCCTTACTGGGGCCGAGCAGTACTTC
CASSSQGTTLTGAEQYF
>TRBJ2-1|TRBD2|NA|TRBV11-2
TGTGCCAGCAGACAAACGACTAGCAGCTATGAGCAGTTCTTC
CASRQTTSSYEQFF
>TRBJ1-1|NA|NA|TRBV6-1
TGTGCCAGCAGTGAAGGTCAGGGGATAACTGAAGCTTTCTTT
CASSEGQGITEAFF
>TRBJ1-2|NA|NA|TRBV6-5
TGTGCCAGCAAGGACATCTTGACTAACTATGGCTACACCTTC
CASKDILTNYGYTF